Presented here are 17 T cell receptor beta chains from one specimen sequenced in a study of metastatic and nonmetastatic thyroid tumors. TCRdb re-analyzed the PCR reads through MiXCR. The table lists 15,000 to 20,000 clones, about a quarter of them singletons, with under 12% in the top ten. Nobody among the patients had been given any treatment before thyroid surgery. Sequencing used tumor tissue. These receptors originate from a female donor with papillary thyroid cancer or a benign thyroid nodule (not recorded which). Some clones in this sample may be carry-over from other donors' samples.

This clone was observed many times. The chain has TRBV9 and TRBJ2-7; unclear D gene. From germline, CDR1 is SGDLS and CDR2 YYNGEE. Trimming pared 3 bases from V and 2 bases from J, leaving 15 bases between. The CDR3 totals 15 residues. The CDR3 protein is CASSAFDTGTYEQYF. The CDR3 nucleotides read TGTGCCAGCAGCGCCTTCGACACCGGAACCTACGAGCAGTACTTC.

The CDR3 nucleotides are TGTGCCAGCAGCCCAACCGGGACTGCTAACTATGGCTACACCTTC. It yields the protein CASSPTGTANYGYTF. This chain joins TRBV3-1 and TRBJ1-2; the D gene is possibly TRBD1 (5 bases). The CDR3 extends over 15 amino acids. Germline CDR1 is LGHDT and CDR2 is YNNKEL (reference sequence). The V and J ends lost 4 bases and 0 bases respectively, with 12 bases between them.

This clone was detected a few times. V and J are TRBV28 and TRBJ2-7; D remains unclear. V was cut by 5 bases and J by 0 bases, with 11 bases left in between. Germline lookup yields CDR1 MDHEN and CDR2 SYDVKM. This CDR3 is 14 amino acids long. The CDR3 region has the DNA TGTGCCAGCAGTACTCTAGGTATCTCCTACGAGCAGTACTTC. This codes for CASSTLGISYEQYF.

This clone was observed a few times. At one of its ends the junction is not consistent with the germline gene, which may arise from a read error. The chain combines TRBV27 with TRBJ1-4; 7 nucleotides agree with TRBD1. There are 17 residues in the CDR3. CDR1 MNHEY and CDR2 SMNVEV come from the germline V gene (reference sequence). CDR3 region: CASSQTGCRRANEKLLF. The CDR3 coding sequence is TGTGCCAGCAGCCAGACAGGGTGCCGGCGGGCTAATGAAAAACTGCTTTTT.

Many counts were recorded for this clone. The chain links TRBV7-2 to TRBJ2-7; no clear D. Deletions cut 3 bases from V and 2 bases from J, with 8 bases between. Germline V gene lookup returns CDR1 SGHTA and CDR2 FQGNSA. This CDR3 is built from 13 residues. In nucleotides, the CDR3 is TGTGCCAGCAGCTTTGTGGGCCCCTACGAGCAGTACTTC. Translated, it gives CASSFVGPYEQYF.

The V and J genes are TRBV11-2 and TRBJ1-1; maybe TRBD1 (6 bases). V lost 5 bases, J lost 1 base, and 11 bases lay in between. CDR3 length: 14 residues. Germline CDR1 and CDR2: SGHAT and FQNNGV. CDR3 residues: CASSPQGTNTEAFF. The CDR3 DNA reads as TGTGCCAGCAGCCCACAGGGTACGAACACTGAAGCTTTCTTT.

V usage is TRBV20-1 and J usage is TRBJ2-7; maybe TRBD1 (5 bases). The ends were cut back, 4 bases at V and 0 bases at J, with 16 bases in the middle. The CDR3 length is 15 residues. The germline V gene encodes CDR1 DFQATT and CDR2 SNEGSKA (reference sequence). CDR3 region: CSAIDSGGNSYEQYF. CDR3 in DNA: TGCAGTGCTATAGACAGTGGCGGAAACTCCTACGAGCAGTACTTC.

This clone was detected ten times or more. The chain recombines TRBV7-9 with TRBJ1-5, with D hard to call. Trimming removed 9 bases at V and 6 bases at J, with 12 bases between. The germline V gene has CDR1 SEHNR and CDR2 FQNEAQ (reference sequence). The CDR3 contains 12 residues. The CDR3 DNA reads TGTGCCAGTTCCCATCCCGGTCAGCCCCAGCATTTT. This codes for CASSHPGQPQHF.

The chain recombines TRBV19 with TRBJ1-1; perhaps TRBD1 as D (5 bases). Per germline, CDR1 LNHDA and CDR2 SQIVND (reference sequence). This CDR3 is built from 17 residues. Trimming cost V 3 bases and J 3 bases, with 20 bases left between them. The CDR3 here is CASSILRGGVGDTEAFF. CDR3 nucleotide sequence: TGTGCCAGTAGTATTTTACGGGGCGGTGTGGGAGACACTGAAGCTTTCTTT.

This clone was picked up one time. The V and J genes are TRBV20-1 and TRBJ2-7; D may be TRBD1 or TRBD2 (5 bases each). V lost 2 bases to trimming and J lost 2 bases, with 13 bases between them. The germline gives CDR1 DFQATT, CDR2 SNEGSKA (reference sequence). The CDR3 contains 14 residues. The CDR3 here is CSARRTGHPYEQYF. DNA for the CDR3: TGCAGTGCTAGAAGAACGGGGCACCCCTACGAGCAGTACTTC.

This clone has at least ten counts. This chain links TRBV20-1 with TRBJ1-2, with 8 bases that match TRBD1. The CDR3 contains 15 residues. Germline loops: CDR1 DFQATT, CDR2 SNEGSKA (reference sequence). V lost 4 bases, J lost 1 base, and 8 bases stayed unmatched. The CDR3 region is CSATRTGRHNYGYTF. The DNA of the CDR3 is TGCAGTGCTACCCGGACAGGGAGACATAACTATGGCTACACCTTC.

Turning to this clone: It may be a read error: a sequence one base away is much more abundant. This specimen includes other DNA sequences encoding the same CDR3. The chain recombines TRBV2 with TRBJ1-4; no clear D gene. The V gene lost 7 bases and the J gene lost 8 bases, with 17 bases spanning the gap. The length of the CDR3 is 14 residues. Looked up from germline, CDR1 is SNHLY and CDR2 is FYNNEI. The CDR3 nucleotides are TGTGCCAGCACCAAGGGTAGAGGTGCCGAAAAACTGTTTTTT. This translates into CASTKGRGAEKLFF. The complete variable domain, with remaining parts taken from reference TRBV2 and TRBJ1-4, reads EPEVTQTPSHQVTQMGQEVILRCVPISNHLYFYWYRQILGQKVEFLVSFYNNEISEKSEIFDDQFSVERPDGSNFTLKIRSTKLEDSAMYFCASTKGRGAEKLFFGSGTQLSVL.

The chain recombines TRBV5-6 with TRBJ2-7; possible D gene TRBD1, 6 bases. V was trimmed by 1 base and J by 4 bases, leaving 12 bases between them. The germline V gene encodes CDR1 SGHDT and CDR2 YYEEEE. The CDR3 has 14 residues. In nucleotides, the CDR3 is TGTGCCAGCAGCTTGACAGGGTGGGAATACGAGCAGTACTTC. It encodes CASSLTGWEYEQYF.

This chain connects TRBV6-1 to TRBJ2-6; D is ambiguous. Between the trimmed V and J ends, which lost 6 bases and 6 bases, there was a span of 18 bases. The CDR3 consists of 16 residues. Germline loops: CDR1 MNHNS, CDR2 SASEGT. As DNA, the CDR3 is TGTGCCAGCAGACCACCCCAATGCCACGAGGCCAACGTCCTGACTTTC. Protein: CASRPPQCHEANVLTF.

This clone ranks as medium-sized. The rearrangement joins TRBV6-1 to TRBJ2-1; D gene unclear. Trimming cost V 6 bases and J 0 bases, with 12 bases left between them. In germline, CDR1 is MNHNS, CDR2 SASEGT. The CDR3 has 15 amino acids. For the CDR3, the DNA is TGTGCCAGCAGAGTAGGAGACGGCTCCTACAATGAGCAGTTCTTC. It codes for CASRVGDGSYNEQFF.

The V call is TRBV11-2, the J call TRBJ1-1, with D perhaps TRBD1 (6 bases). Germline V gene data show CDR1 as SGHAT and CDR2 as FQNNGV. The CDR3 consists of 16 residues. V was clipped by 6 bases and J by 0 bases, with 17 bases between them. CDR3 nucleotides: TGTGCCAGCAGGCGAGACGGGGGCCGAATGAACACTGAAGCTTTCTTT. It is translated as CASRRDGGRMNTEAFF.

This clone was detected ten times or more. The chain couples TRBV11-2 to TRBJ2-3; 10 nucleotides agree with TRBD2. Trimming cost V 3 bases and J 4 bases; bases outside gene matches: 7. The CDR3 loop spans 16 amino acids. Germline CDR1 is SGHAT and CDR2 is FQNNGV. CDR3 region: CASSFLAGGGSDTQYF. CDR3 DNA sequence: TGTGCCAGCAGCTTCTTAGCGGGAGGAGGCTCAGATACGCAGTATTTT.